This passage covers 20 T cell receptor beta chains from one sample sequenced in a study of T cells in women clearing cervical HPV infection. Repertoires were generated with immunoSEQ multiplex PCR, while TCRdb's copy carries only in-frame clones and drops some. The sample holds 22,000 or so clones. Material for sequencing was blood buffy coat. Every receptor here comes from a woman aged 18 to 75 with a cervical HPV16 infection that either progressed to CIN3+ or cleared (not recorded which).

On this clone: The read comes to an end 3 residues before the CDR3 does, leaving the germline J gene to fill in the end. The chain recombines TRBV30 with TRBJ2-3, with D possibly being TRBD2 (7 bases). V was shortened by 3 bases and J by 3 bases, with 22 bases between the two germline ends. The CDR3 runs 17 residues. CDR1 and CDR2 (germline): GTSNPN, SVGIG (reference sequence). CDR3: CAWSGRSAGARTDTQYF. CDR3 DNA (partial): TGTGCCTGGAGCGGCCGGTCTGCGGGGGCGAGGACAGATACG.

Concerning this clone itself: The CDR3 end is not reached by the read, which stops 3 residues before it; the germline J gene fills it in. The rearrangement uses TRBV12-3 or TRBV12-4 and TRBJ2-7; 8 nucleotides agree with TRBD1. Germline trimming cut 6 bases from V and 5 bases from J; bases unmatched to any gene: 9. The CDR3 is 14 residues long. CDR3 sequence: CASSDQDRDDEQYF. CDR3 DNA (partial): TGTGCCAGCAGCGACCAGGACAGGGATGACGAG.

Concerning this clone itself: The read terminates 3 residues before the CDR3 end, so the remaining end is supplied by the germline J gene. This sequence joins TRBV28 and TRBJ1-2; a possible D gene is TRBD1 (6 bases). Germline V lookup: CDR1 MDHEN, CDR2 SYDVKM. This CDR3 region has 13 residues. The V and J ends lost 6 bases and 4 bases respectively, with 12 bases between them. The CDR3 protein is CASSDRRGYGYTF. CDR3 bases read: TGTGCCAGCAGCGATCGCAGGGGCTATGGC.

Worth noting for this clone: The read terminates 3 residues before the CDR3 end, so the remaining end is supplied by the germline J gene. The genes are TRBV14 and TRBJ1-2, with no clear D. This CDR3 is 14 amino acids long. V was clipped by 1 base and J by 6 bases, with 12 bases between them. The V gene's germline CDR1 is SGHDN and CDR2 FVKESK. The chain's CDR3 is CASSQGGGWHGYTF. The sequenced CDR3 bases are TGTGCCAGCAGCCAAGGAGGAGGGTGGCATGGC.

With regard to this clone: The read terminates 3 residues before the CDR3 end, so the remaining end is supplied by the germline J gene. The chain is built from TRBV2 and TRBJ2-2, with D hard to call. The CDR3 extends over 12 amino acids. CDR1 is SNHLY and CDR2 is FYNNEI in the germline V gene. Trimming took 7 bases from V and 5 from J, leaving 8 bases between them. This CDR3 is CASIVGTGELFF. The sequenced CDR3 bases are TGTGCCAGCATAGTAGGGACCGGGGAG.

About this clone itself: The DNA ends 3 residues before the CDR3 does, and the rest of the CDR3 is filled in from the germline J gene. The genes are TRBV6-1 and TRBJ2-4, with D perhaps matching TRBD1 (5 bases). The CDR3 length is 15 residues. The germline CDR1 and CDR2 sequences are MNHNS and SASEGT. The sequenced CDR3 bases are TGTGCCAGCAGTGACGCAGACAGTGCTAACTATGGT. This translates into CASSDADSANYG. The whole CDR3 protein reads CASSDADSANYGQYF.

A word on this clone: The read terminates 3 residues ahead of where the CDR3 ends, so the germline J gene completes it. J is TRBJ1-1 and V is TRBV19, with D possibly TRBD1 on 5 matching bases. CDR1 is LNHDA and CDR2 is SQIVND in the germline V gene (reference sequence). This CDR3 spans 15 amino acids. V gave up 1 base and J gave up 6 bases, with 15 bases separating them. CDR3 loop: CASSIGRAAFSEAFF. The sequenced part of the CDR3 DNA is TGTGCCAGTAGTATAGGCAGGGCCGCGTTCTCTGAA.

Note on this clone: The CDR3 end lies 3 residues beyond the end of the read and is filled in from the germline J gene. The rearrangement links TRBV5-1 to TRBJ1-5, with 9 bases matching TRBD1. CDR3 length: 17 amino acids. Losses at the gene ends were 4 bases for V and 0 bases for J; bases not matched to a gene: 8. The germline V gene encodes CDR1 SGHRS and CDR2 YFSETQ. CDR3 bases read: TGCGCCAGCAGCCCGGGGGGGACAGGGCTTAGCAATCAGCCC. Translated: CASSPGGTGLSNQP. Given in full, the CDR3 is CASSPGGTGLSNQPQHF.

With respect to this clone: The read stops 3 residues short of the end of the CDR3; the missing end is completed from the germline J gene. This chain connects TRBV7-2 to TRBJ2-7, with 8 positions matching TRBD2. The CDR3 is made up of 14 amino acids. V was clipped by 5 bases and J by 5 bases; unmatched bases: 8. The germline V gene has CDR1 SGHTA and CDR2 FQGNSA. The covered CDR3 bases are TGTGCCAGCAGCCCCGTAGCGGGACGAAACGAG. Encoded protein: CASSPVAGRNE. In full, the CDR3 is CASSPVAGRNEQYF.

The sequenced part of the CDR3 DNA is TGCAGTGCTAGAGTCTGGGACAGGGGGCACACCGGGGAG. Translation gives CSARVWDRGHTGE. The entire CDR3 sequence reads CSARVWDRGHTGELFF. This chain joins TRBV20-1 and TRBJ2-2; 12 nucleotides line up with TRBD1. The read is 3 residues too short to cover the CDR3 end, so that end is filled in from the germline J gene. The V and J ends lost 1 base and 3 bases, in that order; junction bases with no gene match: 3. The length of the CDR3 is 16 residues. Germline V lookup: CDR1 DFQATT, CDR2 SNEGSKA (reference sequence).

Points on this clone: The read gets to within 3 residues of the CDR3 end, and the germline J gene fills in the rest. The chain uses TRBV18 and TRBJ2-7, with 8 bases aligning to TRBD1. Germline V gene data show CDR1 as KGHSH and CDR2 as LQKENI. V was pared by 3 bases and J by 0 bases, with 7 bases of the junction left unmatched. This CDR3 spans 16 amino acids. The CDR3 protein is CASSPTGTGGSYEQYF. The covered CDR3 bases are TGTGCCAGCTCACCCACCGGAACAGGGGGCTCCTACGAG. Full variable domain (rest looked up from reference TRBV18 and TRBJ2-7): NAGVMQNPRHLVRRRGQEARLRCSPMKGHSHVYWYRQLPEEGLKFMVYLQKENIIDESGMPKERFSAEFPKEGPSILRIQQVVRGDSAAYFCASSPTGTGGSYEQYFGPGTRLTVT.

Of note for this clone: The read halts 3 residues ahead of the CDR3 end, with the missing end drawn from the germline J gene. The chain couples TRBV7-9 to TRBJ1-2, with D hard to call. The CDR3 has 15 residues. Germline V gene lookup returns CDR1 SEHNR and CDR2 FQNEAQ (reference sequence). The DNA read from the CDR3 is TGTGCCAGCAGCTTACAGAATAGCCTGTCAGATACC. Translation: CASSLQNSLSDT. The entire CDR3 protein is CASSLQNSLSDTYTF.

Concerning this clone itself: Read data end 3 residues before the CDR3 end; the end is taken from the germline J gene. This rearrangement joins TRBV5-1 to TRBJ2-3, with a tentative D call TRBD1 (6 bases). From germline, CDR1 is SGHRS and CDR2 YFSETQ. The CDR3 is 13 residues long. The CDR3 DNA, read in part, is TGCGCCAGCAGTGGACAGTCAGTGGAGACG. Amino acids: CASSGQSVET. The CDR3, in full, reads CASSGQSVETQYF.

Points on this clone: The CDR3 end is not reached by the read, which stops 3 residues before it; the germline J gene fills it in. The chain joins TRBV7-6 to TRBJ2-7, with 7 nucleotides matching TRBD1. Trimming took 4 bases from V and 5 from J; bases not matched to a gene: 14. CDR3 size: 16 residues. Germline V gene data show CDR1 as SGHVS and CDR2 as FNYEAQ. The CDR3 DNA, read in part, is TGTGCCAGCAGCTCAAGCAAAAGACAGGGAGTTAACGAG. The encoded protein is CASSSSKRQGVNE. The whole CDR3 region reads CASSSSKRQGVNEQYF.

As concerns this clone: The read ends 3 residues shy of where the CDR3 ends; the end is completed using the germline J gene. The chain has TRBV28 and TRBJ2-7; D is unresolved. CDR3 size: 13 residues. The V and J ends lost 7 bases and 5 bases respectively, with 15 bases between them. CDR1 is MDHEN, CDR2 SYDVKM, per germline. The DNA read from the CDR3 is TGTGCCAGCAACCGCCCCCAGAACCACGAG. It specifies CASNRPQNHE. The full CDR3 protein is CASNRPQNHEQYF.

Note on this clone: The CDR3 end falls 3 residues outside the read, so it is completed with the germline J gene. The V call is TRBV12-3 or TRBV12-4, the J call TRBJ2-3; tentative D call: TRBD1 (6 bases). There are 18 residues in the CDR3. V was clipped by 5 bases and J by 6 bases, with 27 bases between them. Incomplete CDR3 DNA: TGTGCCAGCAGTCATAAATCCTTCAGGGGAAACAGGGCGGATACG. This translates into CASSHKSFRGNRADT. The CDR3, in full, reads CASSHKSFRGNRADTQYF.

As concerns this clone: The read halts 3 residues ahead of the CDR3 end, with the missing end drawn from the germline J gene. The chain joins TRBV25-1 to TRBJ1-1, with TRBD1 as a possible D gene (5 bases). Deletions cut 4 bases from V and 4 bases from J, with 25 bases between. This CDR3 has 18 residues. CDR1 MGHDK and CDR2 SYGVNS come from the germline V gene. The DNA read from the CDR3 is TGTGCCAGCAGTGGGGTCTGGTATAATCGAGGGGAAGGCACTGAA. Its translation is CASSGVWYNRGEGTE. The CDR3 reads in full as CASSGVWYNRGEGTEAFF.

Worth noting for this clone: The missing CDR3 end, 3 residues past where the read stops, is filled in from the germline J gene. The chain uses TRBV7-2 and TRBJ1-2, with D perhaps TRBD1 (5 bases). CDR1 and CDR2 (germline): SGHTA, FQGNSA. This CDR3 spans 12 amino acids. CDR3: CASSTGTDTYTF. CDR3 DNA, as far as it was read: TGTGCCAGCAGCACAGGCACAGATACC.

The CDR3 reads CSARRTGGYGTEAFF. CDR3 DNA, as far as it was read: TGCAGTGCTAGGAGGACAGGGGGATATGGCACTGAA. The chain has TRBV20-1 and TRBJ1-1, with 10 bases lining up with TRBD1. The read ends 3 residues early relative to the CDR3; the germline J gene fills the gap. CDR1 is DFQATT and CDR2 is SNEGSKA in the germline V gene (reference sequence). The CDR3 is 15 residues long. V shed 3 bases, J shed 4 bases, and the junction held 8 bases outside the gene matches.

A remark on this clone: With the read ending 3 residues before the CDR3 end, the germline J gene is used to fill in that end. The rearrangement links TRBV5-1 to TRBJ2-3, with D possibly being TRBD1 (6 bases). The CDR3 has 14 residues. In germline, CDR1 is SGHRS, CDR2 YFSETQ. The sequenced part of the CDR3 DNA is TGCGCCAGCAGCTTGATACAGGGAGAAGAGACG. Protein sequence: CASSLIQGEET. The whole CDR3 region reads CASSLIQGEETQYF.